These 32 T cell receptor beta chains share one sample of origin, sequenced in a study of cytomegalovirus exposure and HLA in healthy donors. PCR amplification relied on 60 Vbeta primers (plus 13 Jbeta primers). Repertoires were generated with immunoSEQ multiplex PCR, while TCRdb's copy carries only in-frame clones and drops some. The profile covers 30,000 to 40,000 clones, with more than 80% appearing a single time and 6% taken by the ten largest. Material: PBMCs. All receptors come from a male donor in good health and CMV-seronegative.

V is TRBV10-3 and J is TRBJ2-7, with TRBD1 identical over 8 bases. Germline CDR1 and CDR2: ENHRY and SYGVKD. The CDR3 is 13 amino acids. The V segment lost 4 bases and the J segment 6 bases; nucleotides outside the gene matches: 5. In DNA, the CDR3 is TGTGCCATCAGTGGGACAGGGACGGGCGAGCAGTACTTC. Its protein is CAISGTGTGEQYF.

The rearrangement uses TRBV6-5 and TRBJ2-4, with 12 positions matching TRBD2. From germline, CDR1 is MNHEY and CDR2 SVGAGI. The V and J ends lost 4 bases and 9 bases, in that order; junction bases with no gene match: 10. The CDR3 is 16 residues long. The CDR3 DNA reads TGTGCCAGCAGTTCAAATCTAGCGGGGGGGCCCACCATTCAGTACTTC. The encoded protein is CASSSNLAGGPTIQYF.

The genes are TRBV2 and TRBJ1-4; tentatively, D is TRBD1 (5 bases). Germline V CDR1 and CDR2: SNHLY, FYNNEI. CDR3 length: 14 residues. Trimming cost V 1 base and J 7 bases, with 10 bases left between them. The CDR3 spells CASSEVVGGEKLFF. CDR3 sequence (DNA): TGTGCCAGCAGTGAAGTCGTGGGGGGTGAAAAACTGTTTTTT.

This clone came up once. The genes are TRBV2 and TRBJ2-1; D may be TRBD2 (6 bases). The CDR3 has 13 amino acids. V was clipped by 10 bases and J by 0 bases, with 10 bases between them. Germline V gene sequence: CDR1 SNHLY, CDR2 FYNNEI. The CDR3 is CAIHGSSYNEQFF. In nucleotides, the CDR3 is TGTGCCATTCACGGGAGCTCCTACAATGAGCAGTTCTTC.

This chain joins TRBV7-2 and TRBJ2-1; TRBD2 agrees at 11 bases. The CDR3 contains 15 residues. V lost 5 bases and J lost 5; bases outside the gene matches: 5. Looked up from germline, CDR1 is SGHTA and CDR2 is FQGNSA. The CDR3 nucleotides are TGTGCCAGCAGCGCCGGGACTAGCGGAGACAATGAGCAGTTCTTC. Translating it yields CASSAGTSGDNEQFF.

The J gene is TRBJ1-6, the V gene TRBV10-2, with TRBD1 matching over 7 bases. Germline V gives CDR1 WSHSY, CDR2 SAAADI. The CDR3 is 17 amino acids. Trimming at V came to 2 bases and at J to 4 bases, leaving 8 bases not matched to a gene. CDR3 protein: CASSEPTGASYNSPLHF. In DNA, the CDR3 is TGCGCCAGCAGTGAGCCTACAGGGGCTTCGTATAATTCACCCCTCCACTTT.

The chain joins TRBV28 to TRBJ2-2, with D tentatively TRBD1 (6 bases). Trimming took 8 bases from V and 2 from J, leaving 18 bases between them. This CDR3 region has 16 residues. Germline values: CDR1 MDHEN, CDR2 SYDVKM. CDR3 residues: CASRSPGAFNTGELFF. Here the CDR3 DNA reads TGTGCCAGCCGCTCCCCAGGGGCCTTTAACACCGGGGAGCTGTTTTTT.

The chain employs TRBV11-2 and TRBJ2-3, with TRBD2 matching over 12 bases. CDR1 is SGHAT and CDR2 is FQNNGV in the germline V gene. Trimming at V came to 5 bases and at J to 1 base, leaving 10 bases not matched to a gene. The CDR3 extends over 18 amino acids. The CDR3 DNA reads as TGTGCCAGCAGCCGGACGACTAGCGGGAGAGCTGGCACAGATACGCAGTATTTT. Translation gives CASSRTTSGRAGTDTQYF.

The CDR3: CASARDRYDEQFF. The CDR3 bases are TGTGCCAGTGCCCGGGACAGGTACGATGAGCAGTTCTTC. The chain employs TRBV27 and TRBJ2-1; 8 nucleotides line up with TRBD1. Germline CDR1 reads MNHEY; CDR2 reads SMNVEV (reference sequence). V gave up 9 bases and J gave up 8 bases; unmatched junction bases: 9. The CDR3 loop spans 13 amino acids.

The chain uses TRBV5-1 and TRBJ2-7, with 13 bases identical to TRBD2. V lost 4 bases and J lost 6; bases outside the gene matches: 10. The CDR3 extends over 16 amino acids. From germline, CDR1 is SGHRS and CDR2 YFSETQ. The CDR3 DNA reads TGCGCCAGCAGCATTACTAGCGGGAGGGGCACCGGCGAGCAGTACTTC. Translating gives CASSITSGRGTGEQYF. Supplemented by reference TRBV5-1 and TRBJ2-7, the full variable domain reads KAGVTQTPRYLIKTRGQQVTLSCSPISGHRSVSWYQQTPGQGLQFLFEYFSETQRNKGNFPGRFSGRQFSNSRSEMNVSTLELGDSALYLCASSITSGRGTGEQYFGPGTRLTVT.

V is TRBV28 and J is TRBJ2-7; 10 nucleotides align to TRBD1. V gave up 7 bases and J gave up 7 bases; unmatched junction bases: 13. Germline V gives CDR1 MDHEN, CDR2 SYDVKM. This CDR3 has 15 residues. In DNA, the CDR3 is TGTGCCAGCACCTCCCCGGACAGGGGGACGTGGGAGCAGTACTTC. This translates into CASTSPDRGTWEQYF.

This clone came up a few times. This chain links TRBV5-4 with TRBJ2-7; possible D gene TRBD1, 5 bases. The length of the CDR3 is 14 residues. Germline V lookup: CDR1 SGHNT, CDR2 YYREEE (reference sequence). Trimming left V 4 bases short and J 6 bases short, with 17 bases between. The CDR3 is CASSGIQQGGEQYF. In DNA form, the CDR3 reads TGTGCCAGCAGCGGAATTCAGCAGGGTGGCGAGCAGTACTTC.

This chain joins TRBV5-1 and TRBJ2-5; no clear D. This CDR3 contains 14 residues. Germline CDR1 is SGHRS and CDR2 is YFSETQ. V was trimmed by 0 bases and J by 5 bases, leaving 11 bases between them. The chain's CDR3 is CASSLDSPVETQYF. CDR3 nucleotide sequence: TGCGCCAGCAGCTTGGACTCGCCTGTTGAGACCCAGTACTTC.

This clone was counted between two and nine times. The DNA of the CDR3 is TGTGCCAGCAGTGAGGTAGCGGGGGGGCAAGAGACCCAGTACTTC. As protein: CASSEVAGGQETQYF. The chain employs TRBV6-1 and TRBJ2-5; 11 nucleotides agree with TRBD2. V was pared by 3 bases and J by 2 bases, with 2 bases of the junction left unmatched. The germline V gene has CDR1 MNHNS and CDR2 SASEGT. The CDR3 has 15 amino acids.

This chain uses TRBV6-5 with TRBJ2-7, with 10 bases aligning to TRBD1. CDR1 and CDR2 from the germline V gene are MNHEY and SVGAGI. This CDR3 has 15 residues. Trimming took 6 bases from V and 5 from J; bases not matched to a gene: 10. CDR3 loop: CASSLSGQGSHEQYF. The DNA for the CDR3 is TGTGCCAGCAGCCTCTCGGGACAGGGGTCCCACGAGCAGTACTTC.

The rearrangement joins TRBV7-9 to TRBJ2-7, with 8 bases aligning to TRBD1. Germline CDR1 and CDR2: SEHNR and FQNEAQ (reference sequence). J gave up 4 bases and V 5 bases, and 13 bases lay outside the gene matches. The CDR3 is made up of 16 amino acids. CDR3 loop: CASSAGQGALKYEQYF. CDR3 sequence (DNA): TGTGCCAGCAGCGCGGGCCAGGGGGCTCTCAAGTACGAGCAGTACTTC.

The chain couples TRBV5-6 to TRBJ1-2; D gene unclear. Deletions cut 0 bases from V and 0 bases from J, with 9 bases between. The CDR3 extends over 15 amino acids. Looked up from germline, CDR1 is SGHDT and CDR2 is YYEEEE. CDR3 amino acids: CASSLGTETNYGYTF. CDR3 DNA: TGTGCCAGCAGCTTGGGCACAGAGACTAACTATGGCTACACCTTC. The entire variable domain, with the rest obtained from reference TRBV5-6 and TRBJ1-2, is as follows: DAGVTQSPTHLIKTRGQQVTLRCSPKSGHDTVSWYQQALGQGPQFIFQYYEEEERQRGNFPDRFSGHQFPNYSSELNVNALLLGDSALYLCASSLGTETNYGYTFGSGTRLTVV.

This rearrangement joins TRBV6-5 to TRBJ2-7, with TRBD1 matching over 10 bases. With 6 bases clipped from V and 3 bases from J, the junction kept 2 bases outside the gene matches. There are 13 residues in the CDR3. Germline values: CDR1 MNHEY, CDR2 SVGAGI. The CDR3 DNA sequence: TGTGCCAGCAGCCGGGACAGGGGCTACGAGCAGTACTTC. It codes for CASSRDRGYEQYF.

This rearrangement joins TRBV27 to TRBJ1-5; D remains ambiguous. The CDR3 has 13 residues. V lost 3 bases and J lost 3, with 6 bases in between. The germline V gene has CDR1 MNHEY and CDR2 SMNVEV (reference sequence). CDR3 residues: CASSFGLNQPQHF. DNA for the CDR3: TGTGCCAGCAGTTTCGGACTCAATCAGCCCCAGCATTTT.

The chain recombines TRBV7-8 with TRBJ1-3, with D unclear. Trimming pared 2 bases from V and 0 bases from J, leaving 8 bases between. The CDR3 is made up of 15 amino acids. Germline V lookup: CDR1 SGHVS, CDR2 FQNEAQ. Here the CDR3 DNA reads TGTGCCAGCAGCTTAAAGAGGGACTCTGGAAACACCATATATTTT. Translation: CASSLKRDSGNTIYF.

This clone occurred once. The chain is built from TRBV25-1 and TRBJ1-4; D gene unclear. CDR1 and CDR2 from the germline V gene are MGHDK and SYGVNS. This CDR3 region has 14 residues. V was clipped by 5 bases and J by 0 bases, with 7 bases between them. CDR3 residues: CASSSGTTNEKLFF. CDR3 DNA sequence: TGTGCCAGCAGTTCGGGTACAACTAATGAAAAACTGTTTTTT.

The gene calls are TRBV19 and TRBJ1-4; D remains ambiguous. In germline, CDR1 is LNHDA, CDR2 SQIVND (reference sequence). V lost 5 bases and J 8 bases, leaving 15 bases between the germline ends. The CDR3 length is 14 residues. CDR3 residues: CASSSSPSSEKLFF. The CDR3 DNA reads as TGTGCCAGTAGTTCGAGCCCTAGTTCGGAAAAACTGTTTTTT.

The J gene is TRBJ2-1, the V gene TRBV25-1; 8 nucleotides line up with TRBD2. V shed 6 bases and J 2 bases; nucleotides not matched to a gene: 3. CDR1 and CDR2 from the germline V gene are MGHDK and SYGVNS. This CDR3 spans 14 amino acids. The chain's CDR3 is CASRLAGTYNEQFF. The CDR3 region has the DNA TGTGCCAGCAGGTTAGCGGGGACCTACAATGAGCAGTTCTTC.

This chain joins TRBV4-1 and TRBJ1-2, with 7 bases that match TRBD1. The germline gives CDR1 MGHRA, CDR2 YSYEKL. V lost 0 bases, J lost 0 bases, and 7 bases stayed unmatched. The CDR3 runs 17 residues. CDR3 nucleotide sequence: TGCGCCAGCAGCCAAGATCCCACAGGGGTGACTAACTATGGCTACACCTTC. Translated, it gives CASSQDPTGVTNYGYTF.

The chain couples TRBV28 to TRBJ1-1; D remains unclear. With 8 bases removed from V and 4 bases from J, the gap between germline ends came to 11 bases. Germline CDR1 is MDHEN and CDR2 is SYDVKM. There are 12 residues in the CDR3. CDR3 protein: CASFEAGTEAFF. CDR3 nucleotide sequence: TGTGCCAGCTTTGAGGCCGGCACTGAAGCTTTCTTT.

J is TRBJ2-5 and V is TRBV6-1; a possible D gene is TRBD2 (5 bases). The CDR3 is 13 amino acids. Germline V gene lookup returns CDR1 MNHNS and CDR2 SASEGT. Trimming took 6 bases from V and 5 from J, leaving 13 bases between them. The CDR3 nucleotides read TGTGCCAGCAGGTGGACTTCGTCGGAGACCCAGTACTTC. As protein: CASRWTSSETQYF.

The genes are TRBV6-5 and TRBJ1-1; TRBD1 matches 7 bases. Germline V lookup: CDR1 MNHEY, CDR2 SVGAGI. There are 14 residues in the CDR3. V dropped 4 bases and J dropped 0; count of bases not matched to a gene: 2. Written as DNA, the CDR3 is TGTGCCAGCAGTTTGACAGGGATGAACACTGAAGCTTTCTTT. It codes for CASSLTGMNTEAFF.

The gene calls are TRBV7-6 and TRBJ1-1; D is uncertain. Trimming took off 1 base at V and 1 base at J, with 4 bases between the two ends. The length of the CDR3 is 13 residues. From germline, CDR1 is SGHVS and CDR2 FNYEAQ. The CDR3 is CASSLGQNTEAFF. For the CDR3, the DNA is TGTGCCAGCAGCTTAGGACAGAACACTGAAGCTTTCTTT. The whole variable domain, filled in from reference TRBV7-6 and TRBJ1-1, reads GAGVSQSPRYKVTKRGQDVALRCDPISGHVSLYWYRQALGQGPEFLTYFNYEAQQDKSGLPNDRFSAERPEGSISTLTIQRTEQRDSAMYRCASSLGQNTEAFFGQGTRLTVV.

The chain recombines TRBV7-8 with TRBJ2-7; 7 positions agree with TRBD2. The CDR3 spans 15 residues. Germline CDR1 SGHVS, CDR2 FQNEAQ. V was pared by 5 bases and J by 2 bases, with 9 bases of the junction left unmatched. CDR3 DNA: TGTGCCAGCAGCCCCCGGGAGGAGATCACCTACGAGCAGTACTTC. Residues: CASSPREEITYEQYF.

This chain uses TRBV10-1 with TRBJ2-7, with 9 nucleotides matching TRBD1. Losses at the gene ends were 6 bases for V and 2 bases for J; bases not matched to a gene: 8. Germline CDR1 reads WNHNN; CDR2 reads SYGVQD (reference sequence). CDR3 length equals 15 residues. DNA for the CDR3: TGCGCCAGCAGCTCCACCAGACAGGGGGCCTACGAGCAGTACTTC. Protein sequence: CASSSTRQGAYEQYF.

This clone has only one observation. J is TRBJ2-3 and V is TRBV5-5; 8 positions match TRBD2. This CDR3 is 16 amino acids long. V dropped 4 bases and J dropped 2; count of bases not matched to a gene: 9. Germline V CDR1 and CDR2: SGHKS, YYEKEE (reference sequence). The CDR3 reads CASSRGGTTLTDTQYF. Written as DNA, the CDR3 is TGTGCCAGCAGCCGGGGGGGGACTACCCTCACAGATACGCAGTATTTT.

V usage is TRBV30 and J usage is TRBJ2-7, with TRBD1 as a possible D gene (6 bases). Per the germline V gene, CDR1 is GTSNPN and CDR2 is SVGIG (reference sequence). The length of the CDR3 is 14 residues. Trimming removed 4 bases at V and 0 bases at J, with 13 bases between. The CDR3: CAWNPGTSSYEQYF. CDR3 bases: TGTGCCTGGAACCCCGGGACAAGCTCCTACGAGCAGTACTTC.